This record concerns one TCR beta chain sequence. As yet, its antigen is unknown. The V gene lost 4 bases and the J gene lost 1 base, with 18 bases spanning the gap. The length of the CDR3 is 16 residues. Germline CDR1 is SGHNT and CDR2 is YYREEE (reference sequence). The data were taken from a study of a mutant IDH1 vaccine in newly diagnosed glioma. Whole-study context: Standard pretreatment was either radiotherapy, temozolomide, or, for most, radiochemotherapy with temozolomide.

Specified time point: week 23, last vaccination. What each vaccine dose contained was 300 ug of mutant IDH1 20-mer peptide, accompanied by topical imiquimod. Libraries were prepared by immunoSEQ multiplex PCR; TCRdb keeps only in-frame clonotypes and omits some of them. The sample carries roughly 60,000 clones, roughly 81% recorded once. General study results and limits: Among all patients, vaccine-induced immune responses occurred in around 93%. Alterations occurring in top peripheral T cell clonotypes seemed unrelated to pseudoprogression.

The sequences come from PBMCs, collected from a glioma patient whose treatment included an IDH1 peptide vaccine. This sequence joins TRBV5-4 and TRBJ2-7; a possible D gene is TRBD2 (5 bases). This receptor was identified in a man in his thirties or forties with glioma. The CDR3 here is CASSQWGASSSYEQYF. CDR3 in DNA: TGTGCCAGCAGCCAATGGGGAGCTTCCTCATCCTACGAGCAGTACTTC.